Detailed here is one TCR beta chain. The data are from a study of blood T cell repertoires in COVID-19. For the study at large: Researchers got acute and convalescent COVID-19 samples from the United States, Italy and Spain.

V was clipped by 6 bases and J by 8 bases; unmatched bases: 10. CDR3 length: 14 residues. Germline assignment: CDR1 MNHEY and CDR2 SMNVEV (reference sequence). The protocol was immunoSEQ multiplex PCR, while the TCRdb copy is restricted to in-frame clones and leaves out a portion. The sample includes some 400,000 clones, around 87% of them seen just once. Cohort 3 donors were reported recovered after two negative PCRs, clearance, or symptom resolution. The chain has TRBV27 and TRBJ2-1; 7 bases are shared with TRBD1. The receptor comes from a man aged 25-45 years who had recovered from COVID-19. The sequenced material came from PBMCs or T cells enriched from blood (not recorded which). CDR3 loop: CASRDLGQKDEQFF. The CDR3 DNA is TGTGCCAGCAGGGATTTGGGACAGAAGGATGAGCAGTTCTTC.